Described below is a single TCR beta chain sequence and its context. This specimen belongs to a study of shared clonotypes between healthy human individuals. The CDR3 spans 14 residues. CDR1 is MNHEY and CDR2 is SVGAGI in the germline V gene. With 5 bases clipped from V and 7 bases from J, the junction kept 6 bases outside the gene matches. Sequenced by immunoSEQ multiplex PCR; TCRdb stores in-frame clones only, minus some. Of a few million clones listed, approximately 92% are singletons. CD45RO-negative CD8 cells positively selected for CCR7 made up the naive population, which excluded terminally differentiated effector memory CD45RA+ cells.

The material sequenced was naive CD8+ T cells from PBMCs. The sequence came from a man aged 18 to 29 in good health. Some clones in this sample may be carry-over from other donors' samples. The J gene is TRBJ2-1, the V gene TRBV6-5, with TRBD1 identical over 9 bases. The CDR3 coding sequence is TGTGCCAGCAGTCCCGGGACAGGGATTAATGAGCAGTTCTTC. This encodes CASSPGTGINEQFF.